The TCR beta chain described here comes from a study of response to subunit inactivated influenza vaccine. TCRdb analysed the RT-PCR reads with MiXCR anew, one entry per CDR3 protein. The sample contains more than 550,000 distinct CDR3 sequences, approximately 10% of which appear only once. This clonotype was picked up a small number of times. V lost 3 bases and J lost 2, with 16 bases in between. The CDR3 is 15 residues long. In germline, CDR1 is DFQATT, CDR2 SNEGSKA (reference sequence). These sequences were also reported in another study, on T cells expressing NK-cell markers. That investigation notes: TCR beta cDNA was generated via 5'RACE template switching incorporating UMIs. Leadership of the CD3+CD56-NKG2C+ fraction also belonged to these clonotypes in a handful of donors.

The clonotype comes from a middle-aged man who received an inactivated influenza vaccine. The rearrangement uses TRBV20-1 and TRBJ2-5; D perhaps matches TRBD2 (5 bases). The material was PBMCs from blood, obtained on the day of vaccination. The CDR3 region is CSARLGGRRQETQYF. The CDR3, as DNA: TGCAGTGCTAGGTTGGGTGGGAGACGGCAAGAGACCCAGTACTTC.